The present TCR beta chain was sequenced within a study of blood T cell repertoires in COVID-19. Study details: COVID-19 samples, acute and convalescent, were from the United States, Italy and Spain. Nucleic acid was either cDNA or gDNA, and it came from T cells, B-cell-depleted T cells, or PBMCs.

In the original analysis: Counts of nucleated cells, estimated from reference gene primer amplification, were obtained. Sequencing used immunoSEQ multiplex PCR; TCRdb keeps in-frame clones, though not all of them. For V, J and clone size, that table is used; D and trimming come from the DNA. The table lists roughly 140,000 clones, 87% of them singletons, with around 4.6% in the top ten. Looked up from germline, CDR1 is SGHRS and CDR2 is YFSETQ. J was trimmed by 5 bases and V by 4 bases; bases with no gene match: 15. The CDR3 extends over 17 amino acids. The sequenced material came from peripheral blood. The chain links TRBV5-1 to TRBJ2-5; 9 bases match TRBD1. This TCR came from a woman aged 60-70 years with active or convalescent COVID-19. CDR3 sequence: CASSAAGQGIGVETQYF. As DNA, the CDR3 is TGCGCCAGCAGCGCGGCGGGACAGGGTATTGGGGTGGAGACCCAGTACTTC.